Below, 26 T cell receptor beta chains from the same sample are listed, as sequenced in a study of shared clonotypes between healthy human individuals (dated by TCRdb to about 2020). Libraries were built with the immunoSEQ multiplex PCR assay. TCRdb took over this immuneACCESS table, retaining in-frame rearrangements with V and J assigned. Such tables are incomplete; in checked studies, under half of the missing clones stem from an unresolved V gene, and the remainder is unexplained. A total of 750,000 to 1,000,000 clones appear in this sample, 80% to 95% of them only once. In total, the top ten clones hold approximately 25% of the sample. CD8 naive samples were CD45RO-negative cells positively selected for CCR7, giving a CD45RA+CCR7+ population that excluded TemRA cells. Sequenced input: naive CD8+ T cells sorted from blood. The cell subset or site label for this specimen denotes: CD45RA+CCR7+. All receptors come from a man aged 30 to 45 in good health.

The V gene is TRBV28, the J gene TRBJ2-7; the D gene is possibly TRBD1 (7 bases). CDR1 and CDR2 (germline): MDHEN, SYDVKM. Trimming removed 2 bases from V and 5 bases from J, with 10 bases in between. The length of the CDR3 is 13 residues. The CDR3 region has the DNA TGTGCCAGCAGTTTAGCAGGGGGGCACGAGCAGTACTTC. Protein product: CASSLAGGHEQYF.

V usage is TRBV6-6 and J usage is TRBJ2-1, with 9 nucleotides matching TRBD2. The germline gives CDR1 MNHNY, CDR2 SVGAGI (reference sequence). Trimming cost V 8 bases and J 7 bases; bases outside gene matches: 3. This CDR3 comprises 12 residues. The DNA for the CDR3 is TGTGCCAGCGCTAGCGGGACGAATGAGCAGTTCTTC. This encodes CASASGTNEQFF.

The V call is TRBV7-9, the J call TRBJ2-1; D perhaps matches TRBD2 (6 bases). The CDR3 covers 16 residues. In germline, CDR1 is SEHNR, CDR2 FQNEAQ (reference sequence). Trimming left V 4 bases short and J 3 bases short, with 16 bases between. CDR3 sequence: CASSSPFSGVYNEQFF. CDR3 sequence (DNA): TGTGCCAGCAGCTCTCCTTTTTCGGGGGTCTACAATGAGCAGTTCTTC.

This rearrangement joins TRBV7-9 to TRBJ2-7, with 7 bases fitting TRBD2. CDR3 size: 17 residues. V dropped 5 bases and J dropped 2; count of bases not matched to a gene: 15. CDR1 and CDR2 from the germline V gene are SEHNR and FQNEAQ (reference sequence). The CDR3 protein is CASSPDLGDRGAYEQYF. DNA of the CDR3: TGTGCCAGCAGCCCAGACTTGGGGGACCGGGGGGCCTACGAGCAGTACTTC. The full variable domain, completed using reference TRBV7-9 and TRBJ2-7, is DTGVSQNPRHKITKRGQNVTFRCDPISEHNRLYWYRQTLGQGPEFLTYFQNEAQLEKSRLLSDRFSAERPKGSFSTLEIQRTEQGDSAMYLCASSPDLGDRGAYEQYFGPGTRLTVT.

Details on this clone: The sample contains more than one DNA sequence encoding this CDR3. This chain links TRBV29-1 with TRBJ2-2; D might be TRBD1 or TRBD2, each matching 5 bases. The length of the CDR3 is 14 residues. V lost 4 bases and J 1 base, leaving 10 bases between the germline ends. CDR1 and CDR2 (germline): SQVTM, ANQGSEA. CDR3 amino acids: CSVAGTMNTGELFF. DNA for the CDR3: TGCAGCGTTGCCGGGACCATGAACACCGGGGAGCTGTTTTTT.

The V and J genes are TRBV11-2 and TRBJ1-3; perhaps TRBD1 as D (5 bases). V shed 5 bases and J shed 2 bases, with 13 bases lying between them. This CDR3 is built from 15 residues. Looked up from germline, CDR1 is SGHAT and CDR2 is FQNNGV. The DNA of the CDR3 is TGTGCCAGCAGCCGGACCCAGGGTACTGGAAACACCATATATTTT. This codes for CASSRTQGTGNTIYF.

This clone was counted between two and nine times. This same CDR3 is encoded by further DNA sequences in the sample. The chain uses TRBV27 and TRBJ2-2, with TRBD2 matching over 9 bases. The CDR3 has 13 amino acids. The V and J ends lost 5 bases and 6 bases, in that order; junction bases with no gene match: 1. Germline V gives CDR1 MNHEY, CDR2 SMNVEV (reference sequence). In nucleotides, the CDR3 is TGTGCCAGCAGTCTAGCGGGATCCGGGGAGCTGTTTTTT. This codes for CASSLAGSGELFF.

The V and J genes are TRBV6-6 and TRBJ1-2; D gene uncertain. The germline V gene has CDR1 MNHNY and CDR2 SVGAGI (reference sequence). The CDR3 totals 15 residues. The V gene lost 5 bases and the J gene lost 4 bases, with 17 bases spanning the gap. CDR3 amino acids: CASSHDTDPFYGYTF. The CDR3 DNA follows: TGTGCCAGCAGTCACGACACGGACCCTTTCTATGGCTACACCTTC.

This chain joins TRBV5-5 and TRBJ1-2; 10 nucleotides match TRBD1. Germline assignment: CDR1 SGHKS and CDR2 YYEKEE (reference sequence). This CDR3 comprises 17 residues. The trim removed 6 bases at V and 2 bases at J, leaving 13 bases unmatched. CDR3 sequence (DNA): TGTGCCAGCATCGGGACAGGGGAGGCGAGACCCAACTATGGCTACACCTTC. Translation gives CASIGTGEARPNYGYTF. The full variable domain, with the rest looked up from reference TRBV5-5 and TRBJ1-2, is DAGVTQSPTHLIKTRGQQVTLRCSPISGHKSVSWYQQVLGQGPQFIFQYYEKEERGRGNFPDRFSARQFPNYSSELNVNALLLGDSALYLCASIGTGEARPNYGYTFGSGTRLTVV.

For the CDR3, the DNA is TGCGCCAGCAGCCAAGTGGGGCTTAACGAGCAGTACTTC. It specifies CASSQVGLNEQYF. V usage is TRBV4-1 and J usage is TRBJ2-7, with D perhaps matching TRBD1 (5 bases). The CDR3 is 13 amino acids. Germline V gives CDR1 MGHRA, CDR2 YSYEKL. With 1 base removed from V and 5 bases from J, the gap between germline ends came to 9 bases.

The chain combines TRBV7-7 with TRBJ2-2; D assignment may be TRBD1 or TRBD2 (5 bases each). Germline V gene sequence: CDR1 SSHAT, CDR2 FNYEAQ (reference sequence). Trimming took off 10 bases at V and 6 bases at J, with 18 bases between the two ends. This CDR3 is 14 amino acids long. The CDR3, as DNA: TGTGCCACCCGACTCCTTCGGGGCCCCGGGGAGCTGTTTTTT. Amino acids: CATRLLRGPGELFF.

The gene calls are TRBV7-9 and TRBJ1-4, with TRBD1 matching 9 bases. V lost 5 bases, J lost 7 bases, and 5 bases stayed unmatched. CDR1 SEHNR and CDR2 FQNEAQ come from the germline V gene (reference sequence). This CDR3 contains 14 residues. The chain's CDR3 is CASSAPDRGEKLFF. In DNA form, the CDR3 reads TGTGCCAGCAGCGCCCCGGACAGGGGTGAAAAACTGTTTTTT.

The chain uses TRBV29-1 and TRBJ2-7; D call uncertain. V lost 1 base and J lost 4, with 11 bases in between. Germline CDR1 SQVTM, CDR2 ANQGSEA. This CDR3 is 13 amino acids long. DNA for the CDR3: TGCAGCGTTGAAGTGCCCTCGCGGTACGAGCAGTACTTC. As protein: CSVEVPSRYEQYF.

V is TRBV25-1 and J is TRBJ2-5; 7 bases agree with TRBD2. There are 16 residues in the CDR3. V trimming: 1 base; J trimming: 0 bases; junction bases outside the gene matches: 5. Germline-derived CDR1 and CDR2 are MGHDK and SYGVNS. The CDR3 DNA reads as TGTGCCAGCAGTGAATGGGAGGGAGCGAACCAAGAGACCCAGTACTTC. The encoded protein is CASSEWEGANQETQYF. Complete variable domain (other parts from reference TRBV25-1 and TRBJ2-5): EADIYQTPRYLVIGTGKKITLECSQTMGHDKMYWYQQDPGMELHLIHYSYGVNSTEKGDLSSESTVSRIRTEHFPLTLESARPSHTSQYLCASSEWEGANQETQYFGPGTRLLVL.

This sequence joins TRBV15 and TRBJ2-7, with 8 bases aligning to TRBD2. The junction had 6 bases not matched to a gene; V was cut back by 6 bases and J by 2 bases. The CDR3 contains 14 residues. CDR1 and CDR2 from the germline V gene are LNHNV and YYDKDF (reference sequence). DNA of the CDR3: TGTGCCACCAGTCCGGGACTAGGGGCCTACGAGCAGTACTTC. Translating gives CATSPGLGAYEQYF.

The rearrangement joins TRBV9 to TRBJ2-1; no clear D gene. Germline V gene lookup returns CDR1 SGDLS and CDR2 YYNGEE. Trimming removed 4 bases from V and 9 bases from J, with 11 bases in between. The CDR3 has 12 residues. The CDR3 nucleotides read TGTGCCAGCAGCCCGTTATCGGGTGAGCAGTTCTTC. Translated, it gives CASSPLSGEQFF.

This chain uses TRBV11-2 with TRBJ1-5; D unclear. Germline assignment: CDR1 SGHAT and CDR2 FQNNGV. The CDR3 has 15 amino acids. The ends were cut back, 1 base at V and 1 base at J, with 8 bases in the middle. The CDR3 reads CASSLGPGSNQPQHF. CDR3 nucleotides: TGTGCCAGCAGCTTAGGACCTGGGAGCAATCAGCCCCAGCATTTT.

The chain links TRBV2 to TRBJ1-1; the D is unclear. The CDR3 extends over 12 amino acids. V lost 10 bases and J lost 7, with 16 bases in between. Germline CDR1 SNHLY, CDR2 FYNNEI. Here the CDR3 DNA reads TGTGCCACTATCCGCGGGGTCCATGAAGCTTTCTTT. Its protein is CATIRGVHEAFF.

V usage is TRBV5-5 and J usage is TRBJ1-1; 7 nucleotides line up with TRBD1. J was trimmed by 6 bases and V by 1 base; bases with no gene match: 9. The CDR3 extends over 15 amino acids. The germline V gene encodes CDR1 SGHKS and CDR2 YYEKEE (reference sequence). CDR3 DNA: TGTGCCAGCAGCTTGAAGGGGGCGGTTACCGCTGAAGCTTTCTTT. Translation: CASSLKGAVTAEAFF.

Of note for this clone: The same CDR3 can be traced to other DNA sequences in this sample. The V gene is TRBV9, the J gene TRBJ2-7; the D is unclear. The CDR3 sequence is 13 residues long. The V gene's germline CDR1 is SGDLS and CDR2 YYNGEE. The V end was cut by 0 bases, the J end by 3 bases, with 7 bases between. The CDR3 spells CASSVAGNYEQYF. The CDR3 nucleotides are TGTGCCAGCAGCGTAGCTGGAAACTACGAGCAGTACTTC.

CDR3 DNA sequence: TGCGCCAGCAGGCCGAATCCTCTAGCGGGAGTGGAGACCCAGTACTTC. It yields the protein CASRPNPLAGVETQYF. The chain recombines TRBV4-1 with TRBJ2-5, with TRBD2 identical over 10 bases. Germline assignment: CDR1 MGHRA and CDR2 YSYEKL. V lost 6 bases, J lost 5 bases, and 12 bases stayed unmatched. CDR3 length equals 16 residues.

The genes are TRBV7-9 and TRBJ2-5, with D possibly matching TRBD1 (7 bases). The CDR3 spans 17 residues. V dropped 2 bases and J dropped 4 bases, with 20 bases sitting between them. Germline CDR1 reads SEHNR; CDR2 reads FQNEAQ (reference sequence). The CDR3 DNA follows: TGTGCCAGCAGCTTATACGGGGGCGGGGACAGAAGAGAGACCCAGTACTTC. Amino acids: CASSLYGGGDRRETQYF.

This chain joins TRBV4-3 and TRBJ2-3; the D gene is possibly TRBD2 (7 bases). From germline, CDR1 is LGHNA and CDR2 YSLEER. The V end lost 0 bases, the J end lost 3 bases, and 13 bases lay between the germline ends. The CDR3 loop spans 16 amino acids. CDR3 nucleotides: TGCGCCAGCAGCCAAGATACGCGGGGGCGTACAGATACGCAGTATTTT. This codes for CASSQDTRGRTDTQYF.

The genes are TRBV15 and TRBJ2-3; 12 bases align to TRBD1. Germline loops: CDR1 LNHNV, CDR2 YYDKDF (reference sequence). V shed 1 base, J shed 10 bases, and the junction held 15 bases outside the gene matches. This CDR3 contains 18 residues. The CDR3 DNA sequence: TGTGCCACCAGCAGAGCTCAAGTCGGGACAGGGGGCGACCACTCGCAGTATTTT. This encodes CATSRAQVGTGGDHSQYF.

The chain has TRBV9 and TRBJ1-5; D gene uncertain. The CDR3 runs 13 residues. The V end lost 2 bases, the J end lost 4 bases, and 7 bases lay between the germline ends. Germline CDR1 is SGDLS and CDR2 is YYNGEE. As DNA, the CDR3 is TGTGCCAGCAGCGTGTCGGTTAATCAGCCCCAGCATTTT. It yields the protein CASSVSVNQPQHF.

The V and J genes are TRBV19 and TRBJ2-7; the match to TRBD2 covers 12 bases. V was clipped by 4 bases and J by 7 bases; unmatched bases: 11. Germline-derived CDR1 and CDR2 are LNHDA and SQIVND (reference sequence). The CDR3 spans 16 residues. The CDR3 protein is CASSTYLAGGPDEQYF. The CDR3 DNA sequence: TGTGCCAGTAGTACGTATCTAGCGGGAGGGCCTGATGAGCAGTACTTC.